The 11 T cell receptor beta chains below come from one sample, sequenced in a study of shared clonotypes between healthy human individuals. Produced via immunoSEQ multiplex PCR; TCRdb's table is partial and in-frame only. In the table there are some 2,500,000 clones, less than 95% of which are singletons. Sequenced sample: naive CD4+ T cells from PBMCs. The subset denotes: CD45RA+ positively selected. The source is a man aged 18 to 29 in good health. Some clones in this sample may be carry-over from other donors' samples.

The V call is TRBV28, the J call TRBJ1-2; D may be TRBD1 (5 bases). Trimming took off 8 bases at V and 9 bases at J, with 13 bases between the two ends. This CDR3 spans 11 amino acids. CDR1 is MDHEN, CDR2 SYDVKM, per germline. The CDR3 sequence: CASGGGRSYTF. CDR3 DNA: TGTGCCAGCGGGGGAGGGCGGAGCTACACCTTC.

The CDR3 bases are TGCGCCAGCAGCTTGGAGGACAACAGGAGAGAAGCTTTCTTT. Translation: CASSLEDNRREAFF. This chain uses TRBV5-1 with TRBJ1-1, with D maybe TRBD1 (5 bases). The CDR3 has 14 amino acids. V lost 0 bases to trimming and J lost 8 bases, with 14 bases between them. CDR1 is SGHRS, CDR2 YFSETQ, per germline.

The rearrangement joins TRBV4-1 to TRBJ1-5, with 9 bases matching TRBD1. The CDR3 sequence is 17 residues long. The trim removed 0 bases at V and 6 bases at J, leaving 9 bases unmatched. Germline V CDR1 and CDR2: MGHRA, YSYEKL. The CDR3 coding sequence is TGCGCCAGCAGCCAAGATTTACAGGGGGCAAGGGGTCAGCCCCAGCATTTT. This translates into CASSQDLQGARGQPQHF.

The chain has TRBV11-3 and TRBJ2-2, with 9 bases lining up with TRBD2. With 3 bases clipped from V and 4 bases from J, the junction kept 3 bases outside the gene matches. The germline gives CDR1 SGHNT, CDR2 YENEEA. This CDR3 region has 15 residues. This CDR3 is CASSFSGSGTGELFF. The CDR3 region has the DNA TGTGCCAGCAGCTTTAGCGGGAGTGGCACCGGGGAGCTGTTTTTT.

The chain links TRBV27 to TRBJ2-1; possibly TRBD1 for D (6 bases). The V and J ends lost 5 bases and 4 bases respectively, with 18 bases between them. Germline CDR1 and CDR2: MNHEY and SMNVEV (reference sequence). CDR3 length: 16 amino acids. The chain's CDR3 is CASSGGQSARYNEQFF. Here the CDR3 DNA reads TGTGCCAGCAGTGGCGGACAGAGCGCGAGATACAATGAGCAGTTCTTC.

V and J are TRBV9 and TRBJ1-3; D call uncertain. The germline V gene encodes CDR1 SGDLS and CDR2 YYNGEE. The CDR3 is made up of 14 amino acids. Trimming stripped 4 bases from V and 0 bases from J, with 8 bases between. The CDR3 DNA reads TGTGCCAGCAGCCTGAGGGACTCTGGAAACACCATATATTTT. Its protein product is CASSLRDSGNTIYF.

A few counts support this clone. V and J are TRBV6-5 and TRBJ1-3; 8 positions match TRBD1. V trimming: 8 bases; J trimming: 4 bases; junction bases outside the gene matches: 1. Germline CDR1 and CDR2: MNHEY and SVGAGI. The CDR3 runs 12 residues. CDR3 region: CASGTGGNTIYF. In DNA, the CDR3 is TGTGCCAGCGGGACAGGAGGAAACACCATATATTTT.

The chain combines TRBV5-1 with TRBJ1-5; D remains ambiguous. The CDR3 has 15 residues. Trimming left V 0 bases short and J 6 bases short, with 13 bases between. The germline V gene has CDR1 SGHRS and CDR2 YFSETQ. The CDR3 DNA follows: TGCGCCAGCAGCTTGGGGTCGGGGTCAGGTCAGCCCCAGCATTTT. It encodes CASSLGSGSGQPQHF.

The rearrangement uses TRBV4-1 and TRBJ2-2; 7 bases fit TRBD2. The CDR3 covers 15 residues. CDR1 is MGHRA and CDR2 is YSYEKL in the germline V gene. After removal of 2 bases from V and 6 bases from J, the junction contained 6 bases not matched to a gene. The CDR3 loop reads CASSQMREFSGELFF. The CDR3, as DNA: TGCGCCAGCAGCCAAATGCGGGAGTTTTCCGGGGAGCTGTTTTTT.

A remark on this clone: Other DNA variants within this sample encode the same CDR3. The chain joins TRBV7-9 to TRBJ1-2; a possible D gene is TRBD1 (6 bases). Germline assignment: CDR1 SEHNR and CDR2 FQNEAQ (reference sequence). V was clipped by 5 bases and J by 5 bases, with 9 bases between them. This CDR3 contains 12 residues. CDR3 amino acids: CASSPDSYGYTF. In nucleotides, the CDR3 is TGTGCCAGCAGCCCGGACAGTTATGGCTACACCTTC.

The chain carries TRBV9 and TRBJ2-1, with a tentative D call TRBD2 (5 bases). V lost 0 bases and J 2 bases, leaving 9 bases between the germline ends. Germline V gene data show CDR1 as SGDLS and CDR2 as YYNGEE. The length of the CDR3 is 15 residues. CDR3 coding DNA: TGTGCCAGCAGCGTAGTTCCTAGCACCTACAATGAGCAGTTCTTC. It is translated as CASSVVPSTYNEQFF.